The rows below give T cell receptor beta chains drawn from one sample of a study of blood T cell repertoires in COVID-19. Clones were read by immunoSEQ multiplex PCR, and TCRdb kept only the in-frame ones, dropping some. Of roughly 100,000 clones listed, 84% are singletons. What was sequenced was peripheral blood. Source of these receptors: a human donor in a cohort sampled during active COVID-19. Both conserved end residues are part of each CDR3. Each record gives: J gene, V gene, clone size, D gene, CDR3 protein, CDR3 DNA. The D gene is left open where the match is weak. For some rows the clone size is stated as once, few or many, or as a class when expanded; others skip it.

>TRBJ1-6|TRBV6-5|-|-
CASRSPGYNSPLHF
TGTGCCAGCAGGTCCCCGGGGTATAATTCACCCCTCCACTTT
>TRBJ2-7|TRBV2|-|-
CASRLTFFSYEQYF
TGTGCCAGCAGACTAACATTCTTCTCCTACGAGCAGTACTTC
>TRBJ2-3|TRBV2|-|TRBD1
CASRGQGSVTDTQYF
TGTGCCAGCAGGGGACAGGGTAGCGTTACAGATACGCAGTATTTT
>TRBJ2-6|TRBV5-4|-|-
CASSLYGGPGANVLTF
TGTGCCAGCAGCTTGTACGGGGGTCCCGGGGCCAACGTCCTGACTTTC
>TRBJ2-1|TRBV25-1|-|TRBD2
CASSEFTSGGTYNEQFF
TGTGCCAGCAGTGAATTTACTAGCGGGGGCACCTACAATGAGCAGTTCTTC
>TRBJ1-6|TRBV19|-|-
CASSDIVNSPLHF
TGTGCCAGTAGTGACATCGTCAATTCACCCCTCCACTTT
>TRBJ2-4|TRBV7-2|few|-
CASSLWGQSLIQYF
TGTGCCAGCAGCTTATGGGGCCAGAGTTTGATTCAGTACTTC
>TRBJ2-7|TRBV18|-|TRBD1
CASSPHPDRGEQYF
TGTGCCAGCTCACCCCATCCGGACAGGGGCGAGCAGTACTTC
>TRBJ1-3|TRBV6-6|few|TRBD1
CASSTGQATLVAIYF
TGTGCCAGCAGTACTGGACAGGCTACCCTGGTCGCCATATATTTT
>TRBJ2-1|TRBV4-1|-|TRBD2
CASSQGGLAGAAGYNEQFF
TGCGCCAGCAGCCAAGGAGGGCTAGCGGGGGCCGCCGGGTACAATGAGCAGTTCTTC
>TRBJ2-5|TRBV3-1/TRBV3-2|-|-
CASSLVNGSWMRGPGETQYF
TGTGCCAGCAGCCTGGTCAATGGTTCGTGGATGCGGGGGCCGGGGGAGACCCAGTACTTC
>TRBJ1-3|TRBV7-9|few|-
CASSLSAGNTIYF
TGTGCCAGCAGCTTATCAGCTGGAAACACCATATATTTT
>TRBJ1-1|TRBV28|-|TRBD1
CASSFSRQGSTEAFF
TGTGCCAGCAGTTTCTCTCGACAGGGGAGCACTGAAGCTTTCTTT
>TRBJ1-3|TRBV6-2/TRBV6-3|-|-
CASSSGGNTIYF
TGTGCCAGCAGTTCCGGTGGAAACACCATATATTTT
>TRBJ2-1|TRBV10-3|-|TRBD2
CAISPGTSGGVVREQFF
TGTGCCATCAGCCCCGGGACTAGCGGGGGGGTAGTGAGGGAGCAGTTCTTC
>TRBJ2-2|TRBV11-2|-|-
CASSLLLGIGELFF
TGTGCCAGCAGCTTGTTGCTAGGCATCGGGGAGCTGTTTTTT
>TRBJ1-3|TRBV7-6|-|-
CASSLGSTSGNTIYF
TGTGCCAGCAGCTTAGGGTCTACCTCTGGAAACACCATATATTTT
>TRBJ2-5|TRBV12-5|-|-
CASGLGRAETQYF
TGTGCTAGTGGTTTGGGGCGGGCAGAGACCCAGTACTTC
>TRBJ1-1|TRBV7-2|-|TRBD1
CASSLQGGDTEAFF
TGTGCCAGCAGCTTACAAGGGGGCGACACTGAAGCTTTCTTT